These T cell receptor beta chains were read from a single sample in a study of T cells in localized non-small cell lung cancer. The repertoire was sequenced with immunoSEQ multiplex PCR; TCRdb's copy has only in-frame clones and lacks some. Of roughly 90,000 clones in the sample, approximately 91% were seen once. The source material was PBMCs, sampled before any cancer treatment. These receptors all stem from a woman aged 35 to 69 with stage II squamous cell lung carcinoma. CDR3s include the opening cysteine and the closing phenylalanine or tryptophan. A D gene is named only where the DNA matches it firmly. Clone size is stated in some rows and not others, as once, few, many or a class when expanded.

>TRBV6-1|.|TRBJ1-2|TRBD1
TGTGCCATCATCCCGACAGGGAAACGGGGCTATGGCTACACCTTC
CAIIPTGKRGYGYTF
>TRBV5-8|.|TRBJ1-5|.
TGTGCCAGCAGCTTGGCGGGAGGGGACAATCAGCCCCAGCATTTT
CASSLAGGDNQPQHF
>TRBV29-1|.|TRBJ1-2|TRBD1
TGCAGCGTTACCGGGACAGGGGGGCATGGCTACACCTTC
CSVTGTGGHGYTF
>TRBV27|few|TRBJ2-6|.
TGTGCCAGCAGGAGGCCCGCCGGCTCTGGGGCCAACGTCCTGACTTTC
CASRRPAGSGANVLTF
>TRBV2|once|TRBJ1-2|.
TGTGCCAGCGAAACAGTCAACTATGGCTACACCTTC
CASETVNYGYTF
>TRBV4-2|.|TRBJ2-2|TRBD1
TGTGCCAGCAGCCAACCCCGGGACAGGGGATGGAACACCGGGGAGCTGTTTTTT
CASSQPRDRGWNTGELFF
>TRBV19|.|TRBJ2-7|.
TGTGCCAGTAGTCAAGCGCCGGATCCTTCTGTAGAGCAGTACTTC
CASSQAPDPSVEQYF
>TRBV30|once|TRBJ1-6|.
TGTGCCTGGAGTGTATATCAGGGTATAAGCAATAATTCACCCCTCCACTTT
CAWSVYQGISNNSPLHF
>TRBV9|.|TRBJ1-2|.
TGTGCCAGCAGAAACCGGGCTCGGGGCTACACCTTC
CASRNRARGYTF
>TRBV2|.|TRBJ2-3|.
TGTGCCAGCAGTGAATATTGGGAGGATACGCAGTATTTT
CASSEYWEDTQYF
>TRBV13|.|TRBJ2-1|.
TGTGCCAGCAGCCCAACTAGCAGGTCCTACAATGAGCAGTTCTTC
CASSPTSRSYNEQFF
>TRBV5-8|.|TRBJ1-5|TRBD1
TGTGCCAGCAGCGCCGCGACAGGGAAGAGCAATCAGCCCCAGCATTTT
CASSAATGKSNQPQHF
>TRBV5-4|.|TRBJ2-7|TRBD2
TGTGCCAGCAGTTCCCGAGCGGGAGGGCCCTCTGCCGAGCAGTACTTC
CASSSRAGGPSAEQYF
>TRBV6-5|.|TRBJ1-1|.
TGTGCCAGCAGTTACTCTAACACTGAAGCTTTCTTT
CASSYSNTEAFF
>TRBV5-6|.|TRBJ2-1|.
TGTGCCAGCAGCTTGTGGTTCGTCGACAATGAGCAGTTCTTC
CASSLWFVDNEQFF
>TRBV27|.|TRBJ2-7|TRBD2
TGTGCCAGCAGACCTAACAGCGGGAGATACGAGCAGTACTTC
CASRPNSGRYEQYF
>TRBV6-1|.|TRBJ1-1|.
TGTGCCAGCAGGGGGAGGCCTGAAGCTTTCTTT
CASRGRPEAFF
>TRBV10-3|.|TRBJ1-3|.
TGTGCCATCAGTGAGTCCGGGGGGGTTGGAAACACCATATATTTT
CAISESGGVGNTIYF
>TRBV7-9|once|TRBJ1-1|.
TGTGCCAGCAGCTTAGCTCAGGACTCGAACACTGAAGCTTTCTTT
CASSLAQDSNTEAFF
>TRBV7-9|.|TRBJ1-4|TRBD1
TGTGCCAGCAGCTTGGGGACAGGGAATCCAACTAATGAAAAACTGTTTTTT
CASSLGTGNPTNEKLFF
>TRBV28|.|TRBJ1-2|.
TGTGCCAGCAGTTTAGGGAGTAACTATGGCTACACCTTC
CASSLGSNYGYTF
>TRBV19|once|TRBJ1-2|.
TGTGCCAGTAGCGGGGGCGCCGGCGGAGATAACTATGGCTACACCTTC
CASSGGAGGDNYGYTF
>TRBV4-1|.|TRBJ1-3|TRBD1
TGCGCCAGCAGCCAAGATCCCACAGGGGGACTATGGGGAAACACCATATATTTT
CASSQDPTGGLWGNTIYF
>TRBV28|.|TRBJ2-1|.
TGTGCCAGCAGTTTAACGGGGGCGTCACAAAATGAGCAGTTCTTC
CASSLTGASQNEQFF